This TCR beta chain was profiled in a study of T cell responses to AZD1222 COVID-19 vaccine. Germline V gives CDR1 SGHTA, CDR2 FQGNSA. The V and J ends lost 3 bases and 4 bases respectively, with 14 bases between them. The CDR3 has 15 amino acids. The method was immunoSEQ multiplex PCR; TCRdb's version includes in-frame clones alone and lacks a portion of them. This table has about 140,000 clones, less than 95% appearing once. Overall study results and limits: Scientists sampled the repertoires only once the peak T cell response had passed.

With regard to this clone: The antigen remains unidentified.

This TCR was recovered from an adult in good health. The chain uses TRBV7-2 and TRBJ2-3; tentative D call: TRBD1 (6 bases). The sample consisted of peripheral blood, taken on day 0 of AZD1222 vaccination. CDR3 nucleotides: TGTGCCAGCAGCTTCGACTCGTCAGGGGCAGATACGCAGTATTTT. It translates to CASSFDSSGADTQYF. Filled out from reference TRBV7-2 and TRBJ2-3, the complete variable domain reads GAGVSQSPSNKVTEKGKDVELRCDPISGHTALYWYRQSLGQGLEFLIYFQGNSAPDKSGLPSDRFSAERTGGSVSTLTIQRTQQEDSAVYLCASSFDSSGADTQYFGPGTRLTVL.